This T cell receptor (beta chain) is from a study of PD-1 blockade in classical Hodgkin lymphoma. Study conclusions and caveats: In CD4+ cells, TCR diversity went up significantly by C4D1, but in CD8+ cells it did not.

TCRdb keeps only in-frame clones here, not all; method: immunoSEQ multiplex PCR. The sample includes about 20,000 clones, less than 75% seen only once; the top ten take approximately 25%. No patient escaped relapse after autologous stem cell transplantation, and brentuximab vedotin exposure varied. Comments on this clone: Antigen unknown.

The TCR originated in a human donor with classical Hodgkin lymphoma. This specimen consisted of peripheral blood mononuclear cells (PBMCs), obtained before the second cycle of nivolumab.

Here the CDR3 reads CASRPHDRGLGYTF. The CDR3 nucleotides read TGTGCCAGCAGGCCCCATGACAGGGGGCTGGGCTACACCTTC. The chain couples TRBV6-6 to TRBJ1-2; 10 bases map to TRBD1. Losses at the gene ends were 6 bases for V and 8 bases for J; bases not matched to a gene: 9. The CDR3 is 14 residues long. Germline CDR1 reads MNHNY; CDR2 reads SVGAGI (reference sequence).